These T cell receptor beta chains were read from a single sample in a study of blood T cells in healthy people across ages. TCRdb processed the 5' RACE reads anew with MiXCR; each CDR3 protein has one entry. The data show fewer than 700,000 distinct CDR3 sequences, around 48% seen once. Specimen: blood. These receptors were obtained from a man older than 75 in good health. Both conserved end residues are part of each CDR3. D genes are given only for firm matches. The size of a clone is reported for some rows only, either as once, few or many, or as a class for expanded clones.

CDR3: CSVGTSGRFTYNEQFF; DNA: TGCAGCGTAGGGACTAGCGGGAGGTTCACCTACAATGAGCAGTTCTTC; D: TRBD2; V: TRBV29-1; size: .; J: TRBJ2-1
CDR3: CSARDNGQALYEQYF; DNA: TGCAGTGCTAGAGATAACGGACAGGCTCTCTACGAGCAGTACTTC; D: TRBD1; V: TRBV20-1; size: .; J: TRBJ2-7
CDR3: CASSQDLAAETQYF; DNA: TGCGCCAGCAGCCAAGATTTGGCGGCGGAGACCCAGTACTTC; D: .; V: TRBV4-3; size: .; J: TRBJ2-5
CDR3: CASRPDVNTEAFF; DNA: TGTGCCAGCAGACCCGACGTGAACACTGAAGCTTTCTTT; D: .; V: TRBV7-9; size: .; J: TRBJ1-1
CDR3: CASSFLGTSGSEQYF; DNA: TGCGCCAGCAGCTTCCTCGGGACTAGCGGATCCGAGCAGTACTTC; D: TRBD2; V: TRBV5-1; size: .; J: TRBJ2-7
CDR3: CASSEFSGSTDTQYF; DNA: TGTGCCAGCAGTGAATTTAGCGGGAGTACAGATACGCAGTATTTT; D: TRBD2; V: TRBV2; size: .; J: TRBJ2-3
CDR3: CAVKGGDYGYTF; DNA: TGTGCCGTCAAAGGGGGAGACTATGGCTACACCTTC; D: .; V: TRBV10-3; size: .; J: TRBJ1-2
CDR3: CASRTGLAYNEQFF; DNA: TGTGCCAGCAGGACGGGTCTAGCGTACAATGAGCAGTTCTTC; D: .; V: TRBV6-2/TRBV6-3; size: .; J: TRBJ2-1
CDR3: CASSRNPGATGETQYF; DNA: TGCGCCAGCAGCCGAAACCCTGGGGCTACCGGGGAGACCCAGTACTTC; D: .; V: TRBV4-1; size: .; J: TRBJ2-5
CDR3: CASSPIHGLRQPQHF; DNA: TGTGCCAGCAGCCCAATCCATGGCCTGCGTCAGCCCCAGCATTTT; D: .; V: TRBV3-1; size: few; J: TRBJ1-5
CDR3: CSVTISGADTQYF; DNA: TGCAGCGTGACTATCTCAGGGGCAGATACGCAGTATTTT; D: .; V: TRBV29-1; size: few; J: TRBJ2-3
CDR3: CASSTGQGRNIQYF; DNA: TGTGCCAGCAGCACGGGACAGGGGAGAAACATTCAGTACTTC; D: TRBD1; V: TRBV7-8; size: .; J: TRBJ2-4
CDR3: CSAPRGSGANVLTF; DNA: TGCAGTGCTCCACGAGGGTCTGGGGCCAACGTCCTGACTTTC; D: .; V: TRBV20-1; size: few; J: TRBJ2-6
CDR3: CASSLARGPHYEQYF; DNA: TGTGCCAGCAGCTTAGCGAGGGGGCCCCACTACGAGCAGTACTTC; D: TRBD1; V: TRBV7-9; size: few; J: TRBJ2-7
CDR3: CSARLRDLSSYEQYF; DNA: TGCAGTGCTAGACTCCGGGACCTGAGCTCCTACGAGCAGTACTTC; D: .; V: TRBV20-1; size: few; J: TRBJ2-7
CDR3: CARDRGQETQYF; DNA: TGTGCCAGAGACAGGGGCCAAGAGACCCAGTACTTC; D: TRBD1; V: TRBV2; size: few; J: TRBJ2-5
CDR3: CASSLTRGRVNEQFF; DNA: TGTGCCAGCAGCCTAACGCGGGGTCGGGTTAATGAGCAGTTCTTC; D: .; V: TRBV7-3; size: once; J: TRBJ2-1